This TCR beta chain was retrieved from a study of cytomegalovirus exposure and HLA in healthy donors. Study-level findings and limits: Reports indicate that TCR beta sequences accurately predicted the HLA-A and HLA-B alleles of most subjects.

This clone was seen once. The antigen is not known. Both 60 Vbeta primers and 13 Jbeta primers went into the PCR. TCRdb keeps only in-frame clones here, not all; method: immunoSEQ multiplex PCR. In the table there are some 91,000 clones, 55% to 65% of which are singletons. This receptor was identified in a human donor in good health. The specimen sequenced was PBMCs.

The CDR3 loop reads CASSEYRVPYEQYF. The CDR3 DNA follows: TGTGCCAGCAGCGAGTACAGGGTTCCCTACGAGCAGTACTTC. The V and J genes are TRBV7-2 and TRBJ2-7; a weak D match, TRBD1 (6 bases). The CDR3 has 14 residues. The germline V gene encodes CDR1 SGHTA and CDR2 FQGNSA. V lost 5 bases and J 2 bases, leaving 13 bases between the germline ends.